This TCR beta chain was documented in a study of molecular identifiers for immune sequencing clone quantification. As for the study in general: In replicates, RNA taken from roughly 18,000 or 92,000 naive CD8 cells was divided five ways, and four portions underwent sequencing.

Concerning this clonotype itself: Its antigen remains unknown. One junction end disagrees with the germline gene, perhaps due to a read error.

From germline, CDR1 is LNHDA and CDR2 SQIVND (reference sequence). CDR3 length: 15 amino acids. Overall study results and limits: Reports indicate spiked Jurkat TCR RNA from one cell could be found among some 980,000 naive cells.

In TCRdb, the PCR reads were re-called with MiXCR into one record per CDR3 protein. The table records tens of thousands of distinct CDR3 sequences, approximately 34% of them present only once. Sequences were obtained from naive CD8+ T cells from blood, with Jurkat cell RNA spiked in. The sample's subset: FACS-sorted CD8+CD4-CCR7+CD45RA+ naive T cells. This chain connects TRBV19 to TRBJ1-1; TRBD1 aligns across 7 bases. The receptor's source is a human donor in good health. Some libraries in this study had Jurkat cell RNA spiked in. CDR3 amino acids: CAGSMGQQGITEAFF. The CDR3 DNA follows: TGTGCCGGTAGTATGGGACAACAGGGGATCACTGAAGCTTTCTTT.